This TCR beta chain was sequenced in a study of regulatory T cells in long-lasting Graves disease. Findings and caveats of the study: Persistent Graves' patients showed less TCR diversity than newly diagnosed patients showed.

V trimming: 4 bases; J trimming: 3 bases; junction bases outside the gene matches: 5. Germline V lookup: CDR1 ENHRY, CDR2 SYGVKD. The CDR3 extends over 16 amino acids. Time point noted: persistent/refractory GD, antithyroid drugs over 5 years with positive TRAb. Following extraction of RNA from PBMCs, that RNA was used to make the TCR library. Under American Thyroid Association guidelines, Graves' disease was diagnosed. This clonotype was seen repeatedly, ten times or more. Its specificity is not known. Sequencing libraries for TCR beta were prepared with iRepertoire HTBI primers and Arm-PCR of CDR3 regions. A single record per CDR3 protein comes from TCRdb applying MiXCR to the multiplex PCR reads. The table lists some 440,000 distinct CDR3 sequences, about a fifth of them singletons.

This chain joins TRBV10-3 and TRBJ2-5, with TRBD2 matching over 13 bases. The clonotype comes from a female donor with Graves disease. The sample consisted of peripheral blood mononuclear cells (PBMCs), taken when the disease was refractory, from a patient treated with antithyroid drugs. The CDR3 here is CAISGTSGSLEETQYF. CDR3 nucleotide sequence: TGTGCCATCAGTGGGACTAGCGGGAGTCTTGAAGAGACCCAGTACTTC.